This entry lists 22 T cell receptor beta chains sequenced from one sample in a study of cytomegalovirus exposure and HLA in healthy donors. Researchers ran the PCR with 60 Vbeta and 13 Jbeta primers. Using immunoSEQ multiplex PCR, the repertoire was profiled, and TCRdb retains in-frame clones only, with some absent. This table holds around 98,000 clones, approximately 79% found once. The specimen was PBMCs. The source is a woman in her 40s in good health and CMV-seronegative.

The CDR3 bases are TGTGCCAGCAGCCCTCGACAGGTTGGCGAGCAGTACTTC. This codes for CASSPRQVGEQYF. V gene TRBV5-4 combines with J gene TRBJ2-7, with TRBD1 as a possible D gene (6 bases). The CDR3 totals 13 residues. Trimming stripped 4 bases from V and 6 bases from J, with 14 bases between. Germline assignment: CDR1 SGHNT and CDR2 YYREEE (reference sequence).

This chain links TRBV7-2 with TRBJ2-5; D ambiguous. This CDR3 is 13 amino acids long. The V gene's germline CDR1 is SGHTA and CDR2 FQGNSA. V lost 3 bases to trimming and J lost 4 bases, with 9 bases between them. Here the CDR3 DNA reads TGTGCCAGCAGCTTTATTTCAGGAGAGACCCAGTACTTC. It encodes CASSFISGETQYF.

The chain uses TRBV11-2 and TRBJ1-4, with TRBD1 identical over 9 bases. Germline values: CDR1 SGHAT, CDR2 FQNNGV. This CDR3 comprises 17 residues. The V segment lost 0 bases and the J segment 8 bases; nucleotides outside the gene matches: 10. The CDR3 region is CASSLDNRGQGNEKLFF. CDR3 nucleotides: TGTGCCAGCAGCTTAGATAATAGAGGACAGGGGAACGAAAAACTGTTTTTT.

As to this clone: The germline gene is not matched at one end of the junction; a read error may be the cause. This sample also contains other DNA sequences that code for the same CDR3. The genes are TRBV5-1 and TRBJ2-3; a possible D gene is TRBD1 (5 bases). CDR3 length equals 17 residues. The germline gives CDR1 SGHRS, CDR2 YFSETQ. CDR3 region: CASSLDPGPPGTDTQYF. CDR3 sequence (DNA): TGTGCCAGCAGCTTGGACCCAGGTCCTCCAGGGACAGATACGCAGTATTTT.

With regard to this clone: One end of the junction varies from germline; a read error may be responsible. This chain connects TRBV7-2 to TRBJ1-6, with 9 nucleotides matching TRBD1. This CDR3 region has 15 residues. The germline V gene encodes CDR1 SGHTA and CDR2 FQGNSA. The CDR3 DNA reads as TGTGCCAGCAGCCCCAGGGACAGGGACAATTCACCCCTCAACTTT. It encodes CASSPRDRDNSPLNF.

The sample holds a few counts of this clone. The chain couples TRBV6-6 to TRBJ1-1; D not resolved. The germline gives CDR1 MNHNY, CDR2 SVGAGI (reference sequence). The CDR3 runs 14 residues. Trimming pared 0 bases from V and 5 bases from J, leaving 10 bases between. CDR3 region: CASSYSVVVTEAFF. CDR3 coding DNA: TGTGCCAGCAGTTACTCGGTGGTAGTTACTGAAGCTTTCTTT.

This CDR3 is CASSPTGDQGYGYTF. CDR3 sequence (DNA): TGTGCCAGCTCACCGACAGGGGACCAAGGGTATGGCTACACCTTC. The chain recombines TRBV18 with TRBJ1-2; 8 bases agree with TRBD1. Germline V gene sequence: CDR1 KGHSH, CDR2 LQKENI. This CDR3 comprises 15 residues. Trimming cost V 3 bases and J 5 bases; bases outside gene matches: 8.

The V gene is TRBV5-1, the J gene TRBJ2-7; 7 nucleotides align to TRBD1. Germline values: CDR1 SGHRS, CDR2 YFSETQ. This CDR3 region has 15 residues. V lost 4 bases to trimming and J lost 3 bases; unmatched junction nucleotides: 10. CDR3: CASSDKTGSRYEQYF. In DNA form, the CDR3 reads TGCGCCAGCAGCGATAAGACAGGGTCTCGCTACGAGCAGTACTTC.

CDR3 residues: CASSKQPFSPTGELFF. The CDR3 nucleotides read TGTGCCAGCAGCAAACAGCCCTTTTCTCCTACCGGGGAGCTGTTTTTT. The V call is TRBV7-6, the J call TRBJ2-2; D not certain. This CDR3 has 16 amino acids. Germline assignment: CDR1 SGHVS and CDR2 FNYEAQ. Deletions cut 5 bases from V and 5 bases from J, with 18 bases between.

The chain carries TRBV28 and TRBJ1-1; possible D gene TRBD1, 5 bases. This CDR3 region has 13 residues. The germline V gene has CDR1 MDHEN and CDR2 SYDVKM. Trimming stripped 8 bases from V and 0 bases from J, with 10 bases between. CDR3 nucleotides: TGTGCCAGCGCAGACAGTATGAACACTGAAGCTTTCTTT. Translation: CASADSMNTEAFF.

The rearrangement joins TRBV27 to TRBJ2-2, with 10 bases identical to TRBD1. The CDR3 consists of 16 residues. From germline, CDR1 is MNHEY and CDR2 SMNVEV (reference sequence). The V segment lost 5 bases and the J segment 7 bases; nucleotides outside the gene matches: 10. DNA of the CDR3: TGTGCCAGCAGTCCCCTAAGGGGACAGGGGTTCGGGGAGCTGTTTTTT. It encodes CASSPLRGQGFGELFF.

The rearrangement joins TRBV28 to TRBJ1-5; TRBD1 might be the D (6 bases). Germline V gene sequence: CDR1 MDHEN, CDR2 SYDVKM. The CDR3 has 14 amino acids. The germline V and J ends were trimmed by 6 bases and 6 bases, with 15 bases remaining between them. The DNA of the CDR3 is TGTGCCAGCAGATCGGGGGGGCAGGGTCAGCCCCAGCATTTT. Translated, it gives CASRSGGQGQPQHF.

This chain joins TRBV6-1 and TRBJ1-2, with a tentative D call TRBD1 (6 bases). Germline V gives CDR1 MNHNS, CDR2 SASEGT. This CDR3 has 12 amino acids. Between the trimmed V and J ends, which lost 2 bases and 5 bases, there was a span of 6 bases. CDR3: CASSEQGYGYTF. CDR3 nucleotide sequence: TGTGCCAGCAGTGAACAGGGGTATGGCTACACCTTC.

The chain joins TRBV6-5 to TRBJ1-6, with D unclear. The germline V gene encodes CDR1 MNHEY and CDR2 SVGAGI. The CDR3 spans 12 residues. Between the trimmed V and J ends, which lost 2 bases and 13 bases, there was a span of 9 bases. Here the CDR3 DNA reads TGTGCCAGCAGTTACGGCGGAAGGCCCCTCCACTTT. Translated: CASSYGGRPLHF.

This chain connects TRBV6-1 to TRBJ1-2, with 8 bases lining up with TRBD1. J was trimmed by 4 bases and V by 4 bases; bases with no gene match: 5. The germline V gene encodes CDR1 MNHNS and CDR2 SASEGT. The CDR3 runs to 14 residues. This CDR3 reads CASSVGRGPYGYTF. The CDR3 DNA follows: TGTGCCAGCAGTGTTGGCAGGGGGCCCTATGGCTACACCTTC.

The J gene is TRBJ1-2, the V gene TRBV25-1; 8 positions agree with TRBD1. This CDR3 has 13 residues. V lost 5 bases, J lost 4 bases, and 3 bases stayed unmatched. Per the germline V gene, CDR1 is MGHDK and CDR2 is SYGVNS. The CDR3 coding sequence is TGTGCCAGCAGTCGCGGGACAGGCTATGGCTACACCTTC. This codes for CASSRGTGYGYTF.

V is TRBV4-1 and J is TRBJ2-7; D gene ambiguous. Germline V gives CDR1 MGHRA, CDR2 YSYEKL. Deletions cut 1 base from V and 12 bases from J, with 13 bases between. The CDR3 runs to 12 residues. In DNA, the CDR3 is TGCGCCAGCAGCCAAGTTGCGGCAGTTCGGTACTTC. Translation gives CASSQVAAVRYF.

The rearrangement joins TRBV5-4 to TRBJ2-2; TRBD2 aligns across 8 bases. V lost 6 bases and J lost 5; bases outside the gene matches: 12. The germline CDR1 and CDR2 sequences are SGHNT and YYREEE (reference sequence). The CDR3 extends over 16 amino acids. In nucleotides, the CDR3 is TGTGCCAGCATCAACCGGGGGGGCGGAAAGACCGGGGAGCTGTTTTTT. As protein: CASINRGGGKTGELFF.

The rearrangement joins TRBV5-4 to TRBJ2-5; TRBD2 matches 12 bases. The ends lost 6 bases at V and 5 bases at J; junction bases unmatched: 8. There are 15 residues in the CDR3. Germline CDR1 SGHNT, CDR2 YYREEE (reference sequence). CDR3 sequence reads: CASTQTGTSGETQYF. The CDR3 bases are TGTGCCAGCACCCAAACCGGGACTAGCGGGGAGACCCAGTACTTC.

The chain joins TRBV7-8 to TRBJ1-4; the match to TRBD1 covers 8 bases. This CDR3 has 17 residues. V gave up 6 bases and J gave up 0 bases; unmatched junction bases: 9. Germline V gene data show CDR1 as SGHVS and CDR2 as FQNEAQ. Here the CDR3 reads CASSLTGATATNEKLFF. CDR3 bases: TGTGCCAGCAGTTTGACAGGGGCCACTGCAACTAATGAAAAACTGTTTTTT. The full variable domain, rest sourced from reference TRBV7-8 and TRBJ1-4, is GAGVSQSPRYKVAKRGQDVALRCDPISGHVSLFWYQQALGQGPEFLTYFQNEAQLDKSGLPSDRFFAERPEGSVSTLKIQRTQQEDSAVYLCASSLTGATATNEKLFFGSGTQLSVL.

This clone was observed a handful of times. The chain recombines TRBV28 with TRBJ2-1; 7 bases align to TRBD1. The CDR3 runs 14 residues. After removal of 6 bases from V and 3 bases from J, the junction contained 5 bases not matched to a gene. Germline V gives CDR1 MDHEN, CDR2 SYDVKM. The CDR3, as DNA: TGTGCCAGCAGACGACAGGGTCTCTACAATGAGCAGTTCTTC. It codes for CASRRQGLYNEQFF. The full variable domain, completed using reference TRBV28 and TRBJ2-1, is DVKVTQSSRYLVKRTGEKVFLECVQDMDHENMFWYRQDPGLGLRLIYFSYDVKMKEKGDIPEGYSVSREKKERFSLILESASTNQTSMYLCASRRQGLYNEQFFGPGTRLTVL.

The V call is TRBV6-5, the J call TRBJ2-5; 14 bases agree with TRBD2. The CDR3 consists of 15 residues. The V gene end was trimmed by 5 bases and the J gene end by 5 bases; junction bases not matched to a gene: 4. The germline CDR1 and CDR2 sequences are MNHEY and SVGAGI. This CDR3 is CASSRTSGGQETQYF. CDR3 nucleotides: TGTGCCAGCAGTCGGACTAGCGGGGGGCAGGAGACCCAGTACTTC.